This T cell receptor (beta chain) derives from a study of cytomegalovirus exposure and HLA in healthy donors. About this clone itself: Antigen specificity is unknown.

General study points: According to an earlier analysis, most TCR beta V segments yielded productive rearrangements about 87% or about 30% of the time. There were under 200 TCR beta chains listed as cytomegalovirus-associated.

Both 60 Vbeta primers and 13 Jbeta primers went into the PCR. Assay used: immunoSEQ multiplex PCR; TCRdb lists only in-frame clones, some missing. The table for this sample gives under 40,000 clones. CDR3 length: 13 residues. CDR1 and CDR2 from the germline V gene are SQVTM and ANQGSEA. V was pared by 3 bases and J by 0 bases, with 8 bases between. Sequencing input: PBMCs. The receptor's source is a woman in her thirties or forties in good health and CMV-seropositive. The J gene is TRBJ1-1, the V gene TRBV29-1; no firm D call. The CDR3 here is CSVDRIMNTEAFF. The CDR3 nucleotides are TGCAGCGTTGACAGGATTATGAACACTGAAGCTTTCTTT. Full variable domain (rest looked up from reference TRBV29-1 and TRBJ1-1): SAVISQKPSRDICQRGTSLTIQCQVDSQVTMMFWYRQQPGQSLTLIATANQGSEATYESGFVIDKFPISRPNLTFSTLTVSNMSPEDSSIYLCSVDRIMNTEAFFGQGTRLTVV.